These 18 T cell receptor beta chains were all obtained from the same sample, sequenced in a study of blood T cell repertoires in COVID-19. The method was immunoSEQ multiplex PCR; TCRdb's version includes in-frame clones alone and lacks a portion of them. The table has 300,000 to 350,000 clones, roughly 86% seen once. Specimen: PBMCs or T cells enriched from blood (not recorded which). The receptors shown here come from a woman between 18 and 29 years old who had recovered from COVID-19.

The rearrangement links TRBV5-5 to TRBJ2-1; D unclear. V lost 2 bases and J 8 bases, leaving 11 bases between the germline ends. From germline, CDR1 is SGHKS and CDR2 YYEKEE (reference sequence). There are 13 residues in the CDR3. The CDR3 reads CASSFLKRDEQFF. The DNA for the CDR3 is TGTGCCAGCAGCTTCCTGAAACGCGATGAGCAGTTCTTC. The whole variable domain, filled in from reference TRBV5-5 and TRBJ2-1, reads DAGVTQSPTHLIKTRGQQVTLRCSPISGHKSVSWYQQVLGQGPQFIFQYYEKEERGRGNFPDRFSARQFPNYSSELNVNALLLGDSALYLCASSFLKRDEQFFGPGTRLTVL.

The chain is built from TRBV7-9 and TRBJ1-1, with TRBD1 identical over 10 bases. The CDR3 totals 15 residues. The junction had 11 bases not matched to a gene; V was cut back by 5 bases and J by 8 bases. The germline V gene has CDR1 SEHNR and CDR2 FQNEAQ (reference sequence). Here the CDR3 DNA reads TGTGCCAGCAGCATTCCGGGACAGGGGCCAGGGGAAGCTTTCTTT. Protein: CASSIPGQGPGEAFF.

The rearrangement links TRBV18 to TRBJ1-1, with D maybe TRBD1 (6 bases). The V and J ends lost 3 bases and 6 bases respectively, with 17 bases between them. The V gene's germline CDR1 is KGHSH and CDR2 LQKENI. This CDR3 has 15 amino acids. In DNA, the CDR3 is TGTGCCAGCTCACCCATAATAGACAGGTCTTCTGAAGCTTTCTTT. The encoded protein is CASSPIIDRSSEAFF.

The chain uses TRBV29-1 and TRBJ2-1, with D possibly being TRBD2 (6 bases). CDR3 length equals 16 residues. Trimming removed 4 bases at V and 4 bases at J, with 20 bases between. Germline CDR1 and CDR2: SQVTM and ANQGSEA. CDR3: CSVGLAEGLGYNEQFF. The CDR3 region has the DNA TGCAGCGTTGGATTGGCGGAGGGATTAGGGTACAATGAGCAGTTCTTC.

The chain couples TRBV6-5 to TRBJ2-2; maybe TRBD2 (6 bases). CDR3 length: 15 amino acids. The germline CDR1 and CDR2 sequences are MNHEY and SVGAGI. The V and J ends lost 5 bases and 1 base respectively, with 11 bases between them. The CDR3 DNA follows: TGTGCCAGCAGTCGGCGGGACCTGAACACCGGGGAGCTGTTTTTT. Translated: CASSRRDLNTGELFF.

In DNA form, the CDR3 reads TGTGCCAGCAGCCGGGTACAGGGGGGTAGCAATCAGCCCCAGCATTTT. Its protein is CASSRVQGGSNQPQHF. The chain links TRBV5-6 to TRBJ1-5; 8 positions agree with TRBD1. Trimming removed 4 bases from V and 0 bases from J; junction bases left unmatched: 6. Germline CDR1 reads SGHDT; CDR2 reads YYEEEE. The CDR3 loop spans 16 amino acids. Full variable domain (rest looked up from reference TRBV5-6 and TRBJ1-5): DAGVTQSPTHLIKTRGQQVTLRCSPKSGHDTVSWYQQALGQGPQFIFQYYEEEERQRGNFPDRFSGHQFPNYSSELNVNALLLGDSALYLCASSRVQGGSNQPQHFGDGTRLSIL.

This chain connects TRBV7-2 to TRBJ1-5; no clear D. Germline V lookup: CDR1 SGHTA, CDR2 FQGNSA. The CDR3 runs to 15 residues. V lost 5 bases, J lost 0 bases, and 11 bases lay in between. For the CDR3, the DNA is TGTGCCAGCAGCACGCGGGCAAGTAGCAATCAGCCCCAGCATTTT. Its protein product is CASSTRASSNQPQHF.

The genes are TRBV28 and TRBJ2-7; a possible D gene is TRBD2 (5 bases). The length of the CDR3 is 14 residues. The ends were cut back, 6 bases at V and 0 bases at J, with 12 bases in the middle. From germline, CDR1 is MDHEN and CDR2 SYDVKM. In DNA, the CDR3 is TGTGCCAGCAGCAAAGGAGGAAGCTCCTACGAGCAGTACTTC. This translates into CASSKGGSSYEQYF. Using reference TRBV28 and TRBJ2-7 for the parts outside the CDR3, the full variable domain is DVKVTQSSRYLVKRTGEKVFLECVQDMDHENMFWYRQDPGLGLRLIYFSYDVKMKEKGDIPEGYSVSREKKERFSLILESASTNQTSMYLCASSKGGSSYEQYFGPGTRLTVT.

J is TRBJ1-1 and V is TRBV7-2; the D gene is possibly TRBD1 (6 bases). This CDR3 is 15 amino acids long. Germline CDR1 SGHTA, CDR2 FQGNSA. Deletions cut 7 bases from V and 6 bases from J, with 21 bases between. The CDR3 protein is CASNSQILAGAEAFF. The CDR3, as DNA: TGTGCCAGCAACTCTCAAATATTAGCAGGGGCTGAAGCTTTCTTT. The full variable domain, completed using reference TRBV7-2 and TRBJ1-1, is GAGVSQSPSNKVTEKGKDVELRCDPISGHTALYWYRQSLGQGLEFLIYFQGNSAPDKSGLPSDRFSAERTGGSVSTLTIQRTQQEDSAVYLCASNSQILAGAEAFFGQGTRLTVV.

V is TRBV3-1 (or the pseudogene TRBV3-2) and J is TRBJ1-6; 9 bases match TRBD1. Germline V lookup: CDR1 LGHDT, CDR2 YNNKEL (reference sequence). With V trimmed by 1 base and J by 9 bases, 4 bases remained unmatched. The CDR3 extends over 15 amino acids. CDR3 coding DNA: TGTGCCAGCAGCCAAGGACAGGGGGGGAGTTCACCCCTCCACTTT. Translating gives CASSQGQGGSSPLHF.

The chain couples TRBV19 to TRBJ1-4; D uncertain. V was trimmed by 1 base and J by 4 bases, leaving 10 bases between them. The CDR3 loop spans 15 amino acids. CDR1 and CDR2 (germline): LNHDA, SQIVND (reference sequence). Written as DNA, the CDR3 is TGTGCCAGTAGTATAGGAGGAGGCCTTAATGAAAAACTGTTTTTT. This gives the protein CASSIGGGLNEKLFF.

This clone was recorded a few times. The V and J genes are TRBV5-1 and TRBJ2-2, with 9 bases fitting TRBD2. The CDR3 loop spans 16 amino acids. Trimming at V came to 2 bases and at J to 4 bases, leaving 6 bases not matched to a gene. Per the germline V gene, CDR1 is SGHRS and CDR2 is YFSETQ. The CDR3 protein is CASSFSLAGFTGELFF. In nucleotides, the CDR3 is TGCGCCAGCAGCTTTAGCCTAGCGGGATTCACCGGGGAGCTGTTTTTT.

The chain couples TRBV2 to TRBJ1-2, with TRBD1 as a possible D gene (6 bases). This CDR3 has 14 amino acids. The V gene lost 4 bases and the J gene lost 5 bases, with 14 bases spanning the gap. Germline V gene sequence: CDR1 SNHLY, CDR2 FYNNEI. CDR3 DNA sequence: TGTGCCAGCAGTGTACTGTGGGACACGTATGGCTACACCTTC. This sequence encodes CASSVLWDTYGYTF.

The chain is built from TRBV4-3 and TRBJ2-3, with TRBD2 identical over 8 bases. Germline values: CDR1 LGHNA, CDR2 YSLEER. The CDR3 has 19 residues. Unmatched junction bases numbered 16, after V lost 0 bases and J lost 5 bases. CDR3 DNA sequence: TGCGCCAGCAGCCAAGATGTAACGGGGGGGCCATCAGTACGAGATACGCAGTATTTT. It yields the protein CASSQDVTGGPSVRDTQYF.

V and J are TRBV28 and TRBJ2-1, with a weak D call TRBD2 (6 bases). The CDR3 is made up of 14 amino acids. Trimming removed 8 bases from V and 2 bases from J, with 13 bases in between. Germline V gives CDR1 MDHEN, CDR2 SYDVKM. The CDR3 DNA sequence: TGTGCCAGCGTGAGCCGGGAGCCCTACAATGAGCAGTTCTTC. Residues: CASVSREPYNEQFF.

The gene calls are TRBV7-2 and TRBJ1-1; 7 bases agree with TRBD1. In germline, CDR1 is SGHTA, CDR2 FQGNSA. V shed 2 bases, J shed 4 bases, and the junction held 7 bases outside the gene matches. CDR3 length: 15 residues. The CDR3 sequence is CASSLSRGRSTEAFF. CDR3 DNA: TGTGCCAGCAGCTTAAGCAGGGGGAGGTCCACTGAAGCTTTCTTT.

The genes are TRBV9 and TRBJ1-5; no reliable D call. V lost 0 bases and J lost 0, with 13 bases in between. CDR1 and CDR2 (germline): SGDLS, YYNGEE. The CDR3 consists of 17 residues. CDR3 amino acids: CASSVARSLYSNQPQHF. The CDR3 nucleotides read TGTGCCAGCAGCGTAGCTCGGAGTCTCTATAGCAATCAGCCCCAGCATTTT.

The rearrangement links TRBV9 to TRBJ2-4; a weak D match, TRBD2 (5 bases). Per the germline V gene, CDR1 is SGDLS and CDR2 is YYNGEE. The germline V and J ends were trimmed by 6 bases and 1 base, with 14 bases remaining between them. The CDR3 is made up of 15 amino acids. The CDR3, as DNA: TGTGCCAGCACCGCGGGCGGATGGGCCAAAAACATTCAGTACTTC. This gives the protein CASTAGGWAKNIQYF.